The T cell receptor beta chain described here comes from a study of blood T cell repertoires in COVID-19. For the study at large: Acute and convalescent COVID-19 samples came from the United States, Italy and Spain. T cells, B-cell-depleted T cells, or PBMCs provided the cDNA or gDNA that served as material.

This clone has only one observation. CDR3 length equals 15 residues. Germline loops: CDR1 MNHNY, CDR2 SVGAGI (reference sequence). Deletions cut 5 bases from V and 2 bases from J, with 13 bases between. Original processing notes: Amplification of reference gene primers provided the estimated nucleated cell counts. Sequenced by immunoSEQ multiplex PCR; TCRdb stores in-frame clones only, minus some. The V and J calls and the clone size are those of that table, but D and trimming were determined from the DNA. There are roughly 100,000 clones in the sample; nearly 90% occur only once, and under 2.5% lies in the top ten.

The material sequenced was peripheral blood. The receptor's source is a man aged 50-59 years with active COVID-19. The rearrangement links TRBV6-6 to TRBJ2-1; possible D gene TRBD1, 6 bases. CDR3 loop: CASSIDRLTYNEQFF. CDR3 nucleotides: TGTGCCAGCAGTATCGACAGGCTAACCTACAATGAGCAGTTCTTC.